This TCR beta chain was retrieved from a study of glioma-infiltrating T cells after dendritic cell vaccination. TCRB CDR3 was amplified from 2 ug genomic DNA or less. Profiling relied on immunoSEQ multiplex PCR, and the TCRdb table lists in-frame clones only, not all of them. The data contain about 76,000 clones, roughly 84% of them singletons. Germline V gene sequence: CDR1 MNHEY, CDR2 SVGAGI. This CDR3 has 14 amino acids. Trimming took off 4 bases at V and 3 bases at J, with 9 bases between the two ends. The time point: after dendritic cell vaccination, including at tumor progression/relapse. Patients had residual fresh-frozen tumor tissue and more than two years of survival data.

The sequence derives from a human donor with glioblastoma. This chain uses TRBV6-5 with TRBJ2-2; tentatively, D is TRBD2 (6 bases). The input for sequencing was blood, taken after dendritic cell vaccination. The CDR3 is CASSLAAHTGELFF. The CDR3 DNA reads as TGTGCCAGCAGTTTAGCGGCCCACACCGGGGAGCTGTTTTTT.